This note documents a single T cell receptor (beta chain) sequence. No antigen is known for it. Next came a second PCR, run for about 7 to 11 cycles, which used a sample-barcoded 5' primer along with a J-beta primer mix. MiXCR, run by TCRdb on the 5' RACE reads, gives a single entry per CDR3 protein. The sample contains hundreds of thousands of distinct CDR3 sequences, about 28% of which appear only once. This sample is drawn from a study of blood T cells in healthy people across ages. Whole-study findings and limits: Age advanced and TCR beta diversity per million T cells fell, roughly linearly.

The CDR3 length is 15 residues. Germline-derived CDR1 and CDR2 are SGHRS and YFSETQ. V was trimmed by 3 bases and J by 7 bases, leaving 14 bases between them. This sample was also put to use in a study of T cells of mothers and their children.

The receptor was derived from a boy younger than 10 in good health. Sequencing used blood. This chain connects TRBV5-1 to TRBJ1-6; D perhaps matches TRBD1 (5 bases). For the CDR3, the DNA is TGCGCCAGCAGCTCGACGACAGAGCCCAATTCACCCCTCCACTTT. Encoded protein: CASSSTTEPNSPLHF.